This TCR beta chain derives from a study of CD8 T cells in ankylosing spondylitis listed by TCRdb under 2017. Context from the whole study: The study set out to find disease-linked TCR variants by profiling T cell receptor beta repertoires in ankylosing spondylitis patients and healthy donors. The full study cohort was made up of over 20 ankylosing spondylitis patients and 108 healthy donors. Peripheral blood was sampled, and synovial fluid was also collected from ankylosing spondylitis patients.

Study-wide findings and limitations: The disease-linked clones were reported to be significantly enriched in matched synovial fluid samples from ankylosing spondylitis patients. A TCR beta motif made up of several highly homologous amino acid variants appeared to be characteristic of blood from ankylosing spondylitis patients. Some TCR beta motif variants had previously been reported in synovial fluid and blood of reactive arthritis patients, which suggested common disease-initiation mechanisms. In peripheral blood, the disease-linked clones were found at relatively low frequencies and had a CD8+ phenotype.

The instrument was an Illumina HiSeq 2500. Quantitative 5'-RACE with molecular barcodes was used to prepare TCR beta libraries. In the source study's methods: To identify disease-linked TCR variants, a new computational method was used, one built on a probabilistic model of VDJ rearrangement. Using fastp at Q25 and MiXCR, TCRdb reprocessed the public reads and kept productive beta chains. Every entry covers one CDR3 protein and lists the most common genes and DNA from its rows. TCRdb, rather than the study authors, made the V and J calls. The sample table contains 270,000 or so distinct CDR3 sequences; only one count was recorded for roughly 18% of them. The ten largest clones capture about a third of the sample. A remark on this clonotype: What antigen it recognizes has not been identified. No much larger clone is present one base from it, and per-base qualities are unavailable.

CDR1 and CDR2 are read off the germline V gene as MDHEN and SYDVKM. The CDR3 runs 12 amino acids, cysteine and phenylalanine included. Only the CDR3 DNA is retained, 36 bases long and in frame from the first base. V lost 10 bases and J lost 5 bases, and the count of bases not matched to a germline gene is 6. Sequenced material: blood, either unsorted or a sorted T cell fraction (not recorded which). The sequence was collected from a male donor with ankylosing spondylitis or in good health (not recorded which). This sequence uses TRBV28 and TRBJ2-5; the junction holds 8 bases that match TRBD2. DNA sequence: TGTGCCACCCAGGCGGGGGGTGAGACCCAGTACTTC. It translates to CATQAGGETQYF.